The 26 T cell receptor beta chains presented below share a single source sample, sequenced in a study of shared clonotypes between healthy human individuals (dated by TCRdb to about 2020). For the CD8 naive samples, CD45RO-negative cells were positively selected for CCR7, yielding a CD45RA+CCR7+ population from which TemRA cells were excluded. To prepare the library, the immunoSEQ multiplex PCR assay was applied. TCRdb holds this immuneACCESS table with in-frame rearrangements only. Some clones are missing; in checked studies, unresolved V genes explain under half, and the rest has no known cause. In all, the sample holds approximately 2,200,000 clones, and approximately 94% of those were seen once. The ten largest clonotypes hold 1.7% of the sample. The specimen was naive CD8+ T cells from PBMCs. According to the study, the label for this sample's cell subset or site signals: CD45RA+CCR7+. The receptor set was obtained from a man aged 18-30 years in good health. Some clones in this sample may be carry-over from other donors' samples.

The chain is built from TRBV27 and TRBJ1-1, with 10 bases that match TRBD1. This CDR3 has 15 residues. Trimming removed 4 bases from V and 4 bases from J; junction bases left unmatched: 6. Germline lookup yields CDR1 MNHEY and CDR2 SMNVEV (reference sequence). The CDR3 nucleotides are TGTGCCAGCAGTTGGGGGACAGGGGCCTTCACTGAAGCTTTCTTT. It translates to CASSWGTGAFTEAFF.

The chain carries TRBV6-5 and TRBJ1-2; D remains ambiguous. V was trimmed by 5 bases and J by 4 bases, leaving 11 bases between them. Germline V lookup: CDR1 MNHEY, CDR2 SVGAGI. The CDR3 is 13 residues long. The CDR3 DNA reads as TGTGCCAGCAGTGGGGTTCGGTTCTATGGCTACACCTTC. Translating gives CASSGVRFYGYTF.

The chain joins TRBV27 to TRBJ1-3; D gene unclear. The CDR3 extends over 13 amino acids. Per germline, CDR1 MNHEY and CDR2 SMNVEV (reference sequence). V dropped 5 bases and J dropped 8 bases, with 13 bases sitting between them. This CDR3 reads CASSNHLEDTIYF. CDR3 bases: TGTGCCAGCAGTAACCACCTTGAAGACACCATATATTTT.

This clone was picked up one time. The chain couples TRBV4-1 to TRBJ2-6, with D unclear. V lost 5 bases, J lost 0 bases, and 8 bases lay in between. The CDR3 contains 15 residues. Germline CDR1 and CDR2: MGHRA and YSYEKL. CDR3 bases: TGCGCCAGCAGCTTGTACGGCTCTGGGGCCAACGTCCTGACTTTC. It is translated as CASSLYGSGANVLTF.

With respect to this clone: Since no conserved phenylalanine or tryptophan closes the CDR3, a read error is the likely cause. It is unclear where the CDR3 begins or ends on the DNA, so no DNA is shown, and the CDR3 is as TCRdb lists it. V and J are TRBV5-6 and TRBJ2-7; no check of the table's D call, TRBD2, against the DNA was made. The germline CDR1 and CDR2 sequences are SGHDT and YYEEEE. Inclusive of both ends, the CDR3 amounts to 10 amino acids. The CDR3 region is CASSRVDPNL.

The chain joins TRBV4-2 to TRBJ2-7, with 7 bases lining up with TRBD1. The junction had 3 bases not matched to a gene; V was cut back by 5 bases and J by 2 bases. Germline V gene sequence: CDR1 LGHNA, CDR2 YNFKEQ. The CDR3 extends over 13 amino acids. CDR3 DNA sequence: TGTGCCAGCAGCTTTGACAGGGCCTACGAGCAGTACTTC. Protein: CASSFDRAYEQYF.

The V call is TRBV28, the J call TRBJ2-5; 7 bases are shared with TRBD1. Trimming took 6 bases from V and 5 from J; bases not matched to a gene: 12. The CDR3 contains 15 residues. Germline assignment: CDR1 MDHEN and CDR2 SYDVKM. CDR3 protein: CASRGRDSLGETQYF. The DNA of the CDR3 is TGTGCCAGCAGGGGCAGGGACAGCTTGGGCGAGACCCAGTACTTC.

The gene calls are TRBV2 and TRBJ2-7; D is uncertain. The length of the CDR3 is 13 residues. Trimming removed 8 bases at V and 2 bases at J, with 13 bases between. Germline loops: CDR1 SNHLY, CDR2 FYNNEI. The CDR3 nucleotides are TGTGCCAGCGCCGGGCCGGTGGCCTACGAGCAGTACTTC. Translating gives CASAGPVAYEQYF.

This sequence joins TRBV28 and TRBJ2-1; tentative D call: TRBD2 (6 bases). The CDR3 is made up of 16 amino acids. With 1 base removed from V and 6 bases from J, the gap between germline ends came to 16 bases. Germline CDR1 MDHEN, CDR2 SYDVKM. The CDR3, as DNA: TGTGCCAGCAGTTTATCTGCGGGGCCCGCGCCCAATGAGCAGTTCTTC. It translates to CASSLSAGPAPNEQFF. The entire variable domain, with the rest obtained from reference TRBV28 and TRBJ2-1, is as follows: DVKVTQSSRYLVKRTGEKVFLECVQDMDHENMFWYRQDPGLGLRLIYFSYDVKMKEKGDIPEGYSVSREKKERFSLILESASTNQTSMYLCASSLSAGPAPNEQFFGPGTRLTVL.

The chain combines TRBV7-2 with TRBJ2-6, with D uncertain. CDR1 is SGHTA, CDR2 FQGNSA, per germline. This CDR3 region has 19 residues. The ends were cut back, 4 bases at V and 0 bases at J, with 19 bases in the middle. CDR3 protein: CASSSNSPSSFSGANVLTF. The CDR3 bases are TGTGCCAGCAGCTCCAATTCCCCTTCTTCCTTCTCTGGGGCCAACGTCCTGACTTTC.

This clone came up a few times. The chain joins TRBV29-1 to TRBJ2-7; D not resolved. The V gene's germline CDR1 is SQVTM and CDR2 ANQGSEA. The CDR3 spans 12 residues. V shed 3 bases and J shed 4 bases, with 10 bases lying between them. CDR3 region: CSVDGRGYEQYF. The CDR3 coding sequence is TGCAGCGTTGATGGCAGAGGTTACGAGCAGTACTTC.

The chain combines TRBV4-1 with TRBJ1-4; D gene uncertain. V lost 1 base, J lost 3 bases, and 12 bases lay in between. The germline V gene has CDR1 MGHRA and CDR2 YSYEKL. The length of the CDR3 is 16 residues. CDR3 loop: CASSQVGPAANEKLFF. Here the CDR3 DNA reads TGCGCCAGCAGCCAAGTCGGGCCTGCGGCTAATGAAAAACTGTTTTTT.

The chain combines TRBV6-6 with TRBJ2-7, with a weak D call TRBD2 (5 bases). V lost 0 bases and J lost 0, with 12 bases in between. The CDR3 spans 16 residues. Germline-derived CDR1 and CDR2 are MNHNY and SVGAGI (reference sequence). The CDR3 DNA reads TGTGCCAGCAGTTACTCATCAGGACTGTACTCCTACGAGCAGTACTTC. Residues: CASSYSSGLYSYEQYF.

This clone has just one count. The chain joins TRBV10-1 to TRBJ1-4, with TRBD1 matching over 7 bases. From germline, CDR1 is WNHNN and CDR2 SYGVQD (reference sequence). This CDR3 has 13 residues. V was clipped by 4 bases and J by 7 bases; unmatched bases: 3. The CDR3 coding sequence is TGCGCCAGCAGTGCCCGGGACAGTGAAAAACTGTTTTTT. This translates into CASSARDSEKLFF.

The rearrangement uses TRBV4-3 and TRBJ2-5; D unresolved. The CDR3 has 16 residues. Trimming left V 1 base short and J 7 bases short, with 19 bases between. Germline values: CDR1 LGHNA, CDR2 YSLEER. CDR3 coding DNA: TGCGCCAGCAGCCAAGCGGCAGGCACCCCAGACCGGACCCAGTACTTC. It yields the protein CASSQAAGTPDRTQYF.

The chain carries TRBV27 and TRBJ2-1, with a possible D match to TRBD2 (7 bases). V was cut by 5 bases and J by 7 bases, with 21 bases left in between. CDR1 is MNHEY and CDR2 is SMNVEV in the germline V gene (reference sequence). The CDR3 spans 16 residues. This CDR3 is CASSRWGASGTNEQFF. DNA for the CDR3: TGTGCCAGCAGTCGGTGGGGGGCTAGCGGTACGAATGAGCAGTTCTTC.

This chain connects TRBV11-1 to TRBJ2-7; TRBD2 aligns across 11 bases. Losses at the gene ends were 3 bases for V and 2 bases for J; bases not matched to a gene: 3. CDR1 and CDR2 (germline): SGHAT, FQDESV (reference sequence). The CDR3 is 15 residues long. The CDR3 loop reads CASSFRLAGPYEQYF. In nucleotides, the CDR3 is TGTGCCAGCAGCTTCAGACTAGCGGGACCCTACGAGCAGTACTTC.

This chain joins TRBV7-6 and TRBJ2-7; 13 nucleotides match TRBD2. This CDR3 is 15 amino acids long. V was clipped by 2 bases and J by 6 bases; unmatched bases: 4. The V gene's germline CDR1 is SGHVS and CDR2 FNYEAQ. CDR3 in DNA: TGTGCCAGCAGCTTAACAGGACTAGCGGGAGTCGAGCAGTACTTC. The encoded protein is CASSLTGLAGVEQYF.

This clone was recorded once. This chain joins TRBV12-5 and TRBJ2-1, with 9 bases identical to TRBD2. Germline trimming cut 2 bases from V and 5 bases from J; bases unmatched to any gene: 13. CDR3 length equals 18 residues. Germline-derived CDR1 and CDR2 are LGHNT and FRNRAP. The CDR3, as DNA: TGTGCTAGTGGTTTGCCCCGTCCCAGGACTAGCGCGCACAATGAGCAGTTCTTC. Its translation is CASGLPRPRTSAHNEQFF. Together with reference TRBV12-5 and TRBJ2-1, the CDR3 gives the full variable domain: DARVTQTPRHKVTEMGQEVTMRCQPILGHNTVFWYRQTMMQGLELLAYFRNRAPLDDSGMPKDRFSAEMPDATLATLKIQPSEPRDSAVYFCASGLPRPRTSAHNEQFFGPGTRLTVL.

Note on this clone: Other DNA sequences within the sample encode an identical CDR3. The chain uses TRBV19 and TRBJ2-7; 11 bases are shared with TRBD1. The CDR3 is 14 amino acids. Germline-derived CDR1 and CDR2 are LNHDA and SQIVND (reference sequence). V was clipped by 5 bases and J by 4 bases; unmatched bases: 4. In nucleotides, the CDR3 is TGTGCCAGTAGTGCTGGGACAGGGGGTTACGAGCAGTACTTC. Its translation is CASSAGTGGYEQYF.

The chain links TRBV18 to TRBJ2-3, with 8 positions matching TRBD1. Germline assignment: CDR1 KGHSH and CDR2 LQKENI. The CDR3 has 16 amino acids. V was clipped by 5 bases and J by 2 bases; unmatched bases: 9. The CDR3 loop reads CASSLRDRSLTDTQYF. The DNA of the CDR3 is TGTGCCAGCTCATTAAGGGACAGGTCTCTCACAGATACGCAGTATTTT.

A few counts support this clone. The genes are TRBV28 and TRBJ2-2, with no clear D. The CDR3 consists of 12 residues. V gave up 5 bases and J gave up 4 bases, with 5 bases separating them. Germline assignment: CDR1 MDHEN and CDR2 SYDVKM. The CDR3 spells CASSRGTGELFF. DNA for the CDR3: TGTGCCAGCAGTCGAGGCACCGGGGAGCTGTTTTTT. Combining the CDR3 with reference TRBV28 and TRBJ2-2 gives the whole variable domain DVKVTQSSRYLVKRTGEKVFLECVQDMDHENMFWYRQDPGLGLRLIYFSYDVKMKEKGDIPEGYSVSREKKERFSLILESASTNQTSMYLCASSRGTGELFFGEGSRLTVL.

The gene calls are TRBV2 and TRBJ1-2; tentative D call: TRBD1 (6 bases). The CDR3 runs to 13 residues. Germline V CDR1 and CDR2: SNHLY, FYNNEI. V was cut by 3 bases and J by 7 bases, with 12 bases left in between. The CDR3 sequence: CASSDGGLGGYTF. CDR3 coding DNA: TGTGCCAGCAGTGACGGGGGGCTCGGTGGCTACACCTTC.

V usage is TRBV27 and J usage is TRBJ2-3; D unresolved. Deletions cut 5 bases from V and 5 bases from J, with 8 bases between. This CDR3 spans 12 amino acids. From germline, CDR1 is MNHEY and CDR2 SMNVEV (reference sequence). The DNA of the CDR3 is TGTGCCAGCAGTCCCTTCCAAGATACGCAGTATTTT. It codes for CASSPFQDTQYF.

The chain couples TRBV4-1 to TRBJ2-5; D gene unclear. The CDR3 loop spans 15 amino acids. Germline assignment: CDR1 MGHRA and CDR2 YSYEKL. V was clipped by 0 bases and J by 2 bases, with 10 bases between them. The CDR3 protein is CASSQDLTSQETQYF. For the CDR3, the DNA is TGCGCCAGCAGCCAAGATTTGACTTCACAAGAGACCCAGTACTTC.

This clone was recorded once. The chain recombines TRBV9 with TRBJ2-7; no firm D call. V lost 4 bases to trimming and J lost 3 bases, with 14 bases between them. The CDR3 has 14 residues. Per germline, CDR1 SGDLS and CDR2 YYNGEE. The CDR3 reads CASSPAGSRYEQYF. The DNA of the CDR3 is TGTGCCAGCAGCCCGGCCGGCAGCCGCTACGAGCAGTACTTC. Together with reference TRBV9 and TRBJ2-7, the CDR3 gives the full variable domain: DSGVTQTPKHLITATGQRVTLRCSPRSGDLSVYWYQQSLDQGLQFLIQYYNGEERAKGNILERFSAQQFPDLHSELNLSSLELGDSALYFCASSPAGSRYEQYFGPGTRLTVT.